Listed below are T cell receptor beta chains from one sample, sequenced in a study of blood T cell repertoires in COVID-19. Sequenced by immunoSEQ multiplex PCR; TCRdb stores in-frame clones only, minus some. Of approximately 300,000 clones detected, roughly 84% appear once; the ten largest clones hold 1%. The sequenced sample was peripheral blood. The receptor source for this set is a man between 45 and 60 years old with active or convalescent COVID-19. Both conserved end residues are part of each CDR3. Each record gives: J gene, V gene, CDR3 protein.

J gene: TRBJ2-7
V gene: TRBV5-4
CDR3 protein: CASSPVVRGNEQYF

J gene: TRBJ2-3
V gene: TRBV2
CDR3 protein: CASTQGSDTQYF

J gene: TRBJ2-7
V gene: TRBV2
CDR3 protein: CASSRTGLGGEQYF

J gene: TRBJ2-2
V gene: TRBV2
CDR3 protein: CASREDGSNTGELFF

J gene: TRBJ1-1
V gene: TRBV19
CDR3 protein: CASSPDSTTMNTEAFF

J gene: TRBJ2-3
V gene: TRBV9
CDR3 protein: CASSVAASQGSDTQYF

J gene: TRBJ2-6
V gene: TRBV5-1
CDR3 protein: CASSSRAGGSGANVLTF

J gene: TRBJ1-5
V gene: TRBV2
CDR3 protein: CASSGQDKVQPQHF

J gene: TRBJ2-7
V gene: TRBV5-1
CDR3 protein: CASSSTVSSYEQYF

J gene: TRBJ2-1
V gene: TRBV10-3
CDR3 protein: CAISDRGGPSYNEQFF

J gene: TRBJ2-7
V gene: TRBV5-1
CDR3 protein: CASRPIAGENYEQYF

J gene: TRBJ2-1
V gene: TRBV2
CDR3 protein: CASSETGGTYNEQFF

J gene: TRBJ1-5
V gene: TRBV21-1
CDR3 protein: CASSKAPGGMNQPQHF

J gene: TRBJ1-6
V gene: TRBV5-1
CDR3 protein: CASKKSDRGDSPLHF

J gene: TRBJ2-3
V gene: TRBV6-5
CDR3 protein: CASTIGQGAIDTQYF

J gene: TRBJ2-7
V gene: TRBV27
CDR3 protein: CASSPQGDYEQYF

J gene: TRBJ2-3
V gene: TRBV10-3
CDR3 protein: CAISDFSTDTQYF

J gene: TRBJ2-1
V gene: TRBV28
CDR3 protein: CASSGGGLSSYNEQFF

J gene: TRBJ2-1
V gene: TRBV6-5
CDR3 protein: CASTPGSAYYNEQFF

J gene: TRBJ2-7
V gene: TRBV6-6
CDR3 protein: CASSYLPTDREQYF

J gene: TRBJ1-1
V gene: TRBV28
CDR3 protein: CASSFGNRGAEAFF

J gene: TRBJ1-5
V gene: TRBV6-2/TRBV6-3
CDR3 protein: CASSLGQFSNQPQHF

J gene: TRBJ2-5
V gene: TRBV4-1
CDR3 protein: CASSHRTGGRQETQYF

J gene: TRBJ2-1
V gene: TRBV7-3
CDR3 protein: CASSLRGTLTYNEQFF

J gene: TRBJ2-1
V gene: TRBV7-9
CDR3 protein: CASSKTSHEQFF

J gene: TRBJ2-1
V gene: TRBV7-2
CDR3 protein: CASSRSGGLRYNEQFF

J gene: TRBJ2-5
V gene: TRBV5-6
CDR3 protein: CASSPGRVDAETQYF

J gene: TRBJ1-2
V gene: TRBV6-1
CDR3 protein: CASSEVIVGAWGYGYTF

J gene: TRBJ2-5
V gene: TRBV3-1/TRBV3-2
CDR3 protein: CASSPNTGGQETQYF

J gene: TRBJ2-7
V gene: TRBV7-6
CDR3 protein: CASSPGQYSYEQYF

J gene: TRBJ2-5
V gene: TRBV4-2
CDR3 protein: CASSREQGGTQYF

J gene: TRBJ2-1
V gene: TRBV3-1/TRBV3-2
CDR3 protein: CASSQGPQAYNEQFF

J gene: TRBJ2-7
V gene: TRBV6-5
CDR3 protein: CASSSDLRPSSYEQYF

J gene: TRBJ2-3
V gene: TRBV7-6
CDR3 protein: CASSIKQVDTQYF

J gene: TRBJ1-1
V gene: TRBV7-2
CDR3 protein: CASSINRGGTEAFF

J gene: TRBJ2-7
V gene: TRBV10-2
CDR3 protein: CASRLAGGAEQYF

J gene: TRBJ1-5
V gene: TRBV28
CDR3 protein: CASSSAGGGISNQPQHF

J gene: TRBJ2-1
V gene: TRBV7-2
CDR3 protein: CASSLAVSGSYQGNEQFF

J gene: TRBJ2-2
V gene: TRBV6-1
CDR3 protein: CASSEQGARYTGELFF

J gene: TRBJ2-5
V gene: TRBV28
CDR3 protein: CATVGLAEETQYF

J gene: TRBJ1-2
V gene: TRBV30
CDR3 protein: CAWSVMTATYGYTF

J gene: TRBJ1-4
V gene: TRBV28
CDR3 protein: CASSLLVRQRNEKLFF

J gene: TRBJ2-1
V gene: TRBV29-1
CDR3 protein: CSVTGYNEQFF

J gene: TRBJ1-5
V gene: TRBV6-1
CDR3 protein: CASSERQGASYQPQHF

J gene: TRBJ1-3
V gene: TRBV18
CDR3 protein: CASSPPSQGISGNTIYF

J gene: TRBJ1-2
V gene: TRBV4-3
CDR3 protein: CASRMGRQGYGYTF

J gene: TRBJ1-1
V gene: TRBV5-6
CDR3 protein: CASSLVGVKNTEAFF

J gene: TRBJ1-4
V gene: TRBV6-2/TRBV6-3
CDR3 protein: CASSYFPKTGEKLFF

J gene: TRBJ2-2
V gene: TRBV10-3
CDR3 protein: CAISDGREGGTGELFF

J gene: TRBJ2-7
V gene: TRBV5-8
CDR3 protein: CASSLEYEQYF

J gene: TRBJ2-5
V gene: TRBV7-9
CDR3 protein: CASSGSGGETQYF

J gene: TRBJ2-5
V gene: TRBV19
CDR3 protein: CASSLSGQETQYF

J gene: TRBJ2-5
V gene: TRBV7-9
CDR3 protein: CASSQTRETQYF

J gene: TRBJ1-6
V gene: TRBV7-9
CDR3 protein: CASNRASSYNSPLHF

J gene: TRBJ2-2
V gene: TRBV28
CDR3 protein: CASTGHPNTGELFF

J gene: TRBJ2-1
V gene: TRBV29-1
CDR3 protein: CSVTGTRDSYNEQFF

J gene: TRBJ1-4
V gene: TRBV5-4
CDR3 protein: CASSLGTRGEKLFF

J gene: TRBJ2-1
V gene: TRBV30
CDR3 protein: CAWSVDSSSSNEQFF

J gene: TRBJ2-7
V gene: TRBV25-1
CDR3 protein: CASRLSGSGGEQYF

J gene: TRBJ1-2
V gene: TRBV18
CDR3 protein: CASSPLGGIGHYGYTF